This T cell receptor beta chain was sequenced for a study of blood T cell repertoires in COVID-19 (dated by TCRdb to about 2020). In terms of the full investigation: The collaborator samples originated in the United States, Italy and Spain and spanned the acute and convalescent phases of COVID-19. Where available, HLA class I and class II types were obtained from metadata supplied by the sample provider rather than from assay-based typing. The sample metadata nearly always contained a de-identified subject ID, COVID-19 status, age in years and sex. The repertoires were released in a freely available public database meant as a resource for research on the immune response to SARS-CoV-2. The samples were drawn from the first 160 participants of the ongoing ImmuneRACE study and from 1,200 or so subjects provided by 6 global collaborators. Subjects who had been exposed to COVID-19, were actively infected with it, or had recovered from it provided the deeply sampled blood TCRbeta repertoires that made up the dataset. The material from the prospective study consisted of cDNA or gDNA derived from T cells, B-cell-depleted T cells, or PBMCs. What the research found in general, with its limitations: The quantity of clinical and demographic metadata differed by source and by participant and was supplied without curation.

The CDR3, from cysteine to phenylalanine, totals 13 residues. Only the CDR3 portion is preserved as DNA: 39 bases, with reading frame beginning at the first base. V sheds 5 bases and J sheds 0 bases, leaving 8 bases between their ends. The germline V gene provides CDR1 MNHEY and CDR2 SVGAGI. TCRbeta CDR3 regions were amplified from genomic DNA by means of the immunoSEQ Assay, a bias-controlled multiplex PCR. The original methods were these. The number of nucleated cells in each sample was estimated by amplification of reference gene primers within the assay. Sequence reads were collapsed and filtered to measure the absolute abundance of every unique TCRbeta CDR3 rearrangement. Productive Simpson clonality was computed per sample as the square root of Simpson's diversity index over productive rearrangements. TCRdb took this table from immuneACCESS and kept in-frame rearrangements with V and J called. Such tables lack part of the clones; where checked against another copy, unresolved V genes explain under half of the gap, and the rest is unexplained. The V and J calls and clone size are taken from that table; D and trimming were inferred from the DNA. Counted in this sample were roughly 200,000 clones; roughly 80% of them appeared once. In total, the top ten clones hold approximately 4.4% of the sample.

The collaborating institutions used their own protocols to collect whole blood in K2EDTA tubes. For TCRbeta analysis, collaborators shipped samples in one of three forms: frozen whole blood, isolated PBMCs, or DNA extracted from either of those sample types. As concerns this clone: Its antigen specificity is not known. Base quality data are lacking; no much larger clone is found one base away.

The V gene is TRBV6-5 and the J gene is TRBJ2-7, and perhaps TRBD2 as D gene, on 5 matching bases. The sample consisted of peripheral blood. The clonotype originates from a man in his forties or fifties with active or convalescent COVID-19. This receptor carries the CDR3 CASSPGNSYEQYF. The DNA reads TGTGCCAGCAGTCCCGGGAACTCCTACGAGCAGTACTTC.